This TCR beta chain was recovered during a study of shared clonotypes between healthy human individuals. On this clone itself: No antigen is known for it.

Study conclusions and caveats: Sequencing depth was expected to influence donor clonotype sharing.

Libraries were prepared by immunoSEQ multiplex PCR; TCRdb keeps only in-frame clonotypes and omits some of them. The sample lists 600,000 to 750,000 clones; over 55% were seen once. The CDR3 has 17 residues. The junction had 10 bases not matched to a gene; V was cut back by 1 base and J by 5 bases. Germline CDR1 is LGHNA and CDR2 is YNFKEQ. The chain links TRBV4-2 to TRBJ2-7; 11 bases line up with TRBD1. The sequencing sample was made of memory CD4+ T cells sorted from blood. Documented subset: CD45RA-negative fraction. The clonotype originates from a woman in her 30s in good health. This CDR3 reads CASSQGGGGTGGDEQYF. For the CDR3, the DNA is TGTGCCAGCAGCCAAGGGGGCGGCGGGACAGGGGGTGACGAGCAGTACTTC.